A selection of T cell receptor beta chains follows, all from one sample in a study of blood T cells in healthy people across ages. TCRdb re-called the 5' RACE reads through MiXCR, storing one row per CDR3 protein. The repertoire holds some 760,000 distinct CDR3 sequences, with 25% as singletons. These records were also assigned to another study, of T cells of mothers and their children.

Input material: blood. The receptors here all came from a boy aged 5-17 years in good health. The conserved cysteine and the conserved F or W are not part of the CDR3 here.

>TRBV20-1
SARQRSSYEQY
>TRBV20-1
SARDGNGPAYEQY
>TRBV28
ASSLSGVGANVLT
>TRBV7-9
ASSLDQGSYEQY
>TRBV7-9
ASSVDYNGQF
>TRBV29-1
SALGQGWPYEQY
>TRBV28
ASSPTRQYEQY
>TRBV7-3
ASSQQGGNSPLR
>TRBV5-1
ASSLFGTGVSYNEQF
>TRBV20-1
SPLAGGGETQY
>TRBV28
ASSLGGTSGGYEQF
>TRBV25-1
ASSDGQAGGEQF
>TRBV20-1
SARDTGGTEKLF
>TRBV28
ASSLFTGMEANQPQH
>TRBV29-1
SAQDRGETEAF
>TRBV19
ATLGQGRNTIY
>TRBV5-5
ASSLSVQVFNYGYT
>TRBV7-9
AGKQAANVLT
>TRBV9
ASSVDGAISGANVLT
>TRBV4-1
ASSQRDRNTGELF
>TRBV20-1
SASHVEQY
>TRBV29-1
SVSRDNYGYT
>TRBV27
ASSWGRGFTYEQY
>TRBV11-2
ASSLGTWMTGELF
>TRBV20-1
SARIPTGGLAKNIQY
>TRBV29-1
SAPDLRGVIYGYT
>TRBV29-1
SVNIDSNYGYT
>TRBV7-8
ASSSSPVQRGNFTRTDTQY
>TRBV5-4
ASSLAGAWYNEQF
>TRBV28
ASSFLASTRGTYGYT
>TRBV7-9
ASGGGPSEQF
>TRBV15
ATSSWDADYGYT
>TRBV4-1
ASSQDDLGNEQF
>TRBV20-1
SARFGLAAPSSYEQY
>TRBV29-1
SVPVGWGGTYNEQF
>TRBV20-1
SASGTATQETQY
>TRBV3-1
ASSHNSAWGSTQETQY
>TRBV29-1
SVVGAQETQY
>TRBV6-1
ASRIGQGAENEQF
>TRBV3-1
ASSQGRLAGYEQY